The rows below give T cell receptor beta chains drawn from one sample of a study of shared clonotypes between healthy human individuals. Data came from immunoSEQ multiplex PCR; TCRdb stores just in-frame clones and leaves some out. In the table there are 2,500,000 or so clones, roughly 92% of which are singletons. Sequenced input: naive CD4+ T cells from PBMCs. These receptors were taken from a man in his late teens or twenties in good health. Some clones in this sample may be carry-over from other donors' samples. Each CDR3 is given with its conserved first and last residue. D genes are given only for firm matches. Rows give clone size only sometimes, using once, few, many, or a class for an expanded clone.

TRBD1	TRBV30	TRBJ2-7	.	TGTGCTTGGGGGACAGGGATTGTCGAGCAGTACTTC	CAWGTGIVEQYF
.	TRBV4-3	TRBJ2-2	once	TGCGCCAGCTCGGCAGGCGCGAACACCGGGGAGCTGTTTTTT	CASSAGANTGELFF
.	TRBV4-1	TRBJ2-2	.	TGCGCCAGCACCCGGGAGAGGGACACCGGGGAGCTGTTTTTT	CASTRERDTGELFF
.	TRBV7-9	TRBJ2-1	.	TGTGCCAGCAGCGGCGCCCAGGGCTGGTGGCGGGATTCCTACAATGAGCAGTTCTTC	CASSGAQGWWRDSYNEQFF
.	TRBV5-1	TRBJ1-1	.	TGCGCCAGCAGCTTCCGAGAGGGGAACACTGAAGCTTTCTTT	CASSFREGNTEAFF
.	TRBV27	TRBJ1-5	.	TGTGCCGCAGGCGCGGGCTATAGCAATCAGCCCCAGCATTTT	CAAGAGYSNQPQHF
TRBD2	TRBV7-9	TRBJ2-1	.	TGTGCCAGCAGCTTACTAGCGGTGGAGCAGTTCTTC	CASSLLAVEQFF
TRBD1	TRBV29-1	TRBJ2-7	.	TGCAGCGTTGTCGACAGGGAGATTACCTACGAGCAGTACTTC	CSVVDREITYEQYF
TRBD1	TRBV27	TRBJ1-5	.	TGTGCCAGCAGCCGGGACAGGGGTACGCAGCCCCAGCATTTT	CASSRDRGTQPQHF
.	TRBV27	TRBJ2-1	.	TGTGCCAGCAGTTTTGGGAGGAGCTCCTACAATGAGCAGTTCTTC	CASSFGRSSYNEQFF
TRBD1	TRBV15	TRBJ1-1	.	TGTGCCACCAGCAGGAAAGACAGGGGAGCTGTGGGCACTGAAGCTTTCTTT	CATSRKDRGAVGTEAFF
TRBD1	TRBV6-5	TRBJ1-1	.	TGTGCCACCCAGGACAGGGGGCAAGTCACTGAAGCTTTCTTT	CATQDRGQVTEAFF
TRBD2	TRBV2	TRBJ2-3	.	TGTGCCAGCAGTGTAGCGGGAGTCACAGATACGCAGTATTTT	CASSVAGVTDTQYF
.	TRBV6-5	TRBJ1-5	.	TGTGCCAGCAGCCGGGGGGGCAATCAGCCCCAGCATTTT	CASSRGGNQPQHF
.	TRBV28	TRBJ2-2	.	TGTGCCAGCAGTTCCCTTTATGGGGAGCTGTTTTTT	CASSSLYGELFF